This T cell receptor beta chain was identified during a study of blood T cell repertoires in COVID-19. Study-wide context: PBMCs, B-cell-depleted T cells, or T cells provided the cDNA or gDNA that made up the material.

Produced via immunoSEQ multiplex PCR; TCRdb's table is partial and in-frame only. This repertoire shows almost 100,000 clones, approximately 86% found once; its top ten account for under 13%. What was sequenced was peripheral blood. The source of this sequence is a man over 45 with acute or convalescent COVID-19.

CDR3: CASGPGTAHSNQPQHF. Here the CDR3 DNA reads TGTGCCAGCGGCCCCGGGACAGCGCATAGCAATCAGCCCCAGCATTTT. The V and J genes are TRBV7-2 and TRBJ1-5; 7 bases line up with TRBD1. The germline V gene encodes CDR1 SGHTA and CDR2 FQGNSA. J gave up 0 bases and V 8 bases, and 10 bases lay outside the gene matches. This CDR3 has 16 amino acids.